The entry that follows covers one T cell receptor beta chain sequence. Here immunoSEQ multiplex PCR was the method, and the copy in TCRdb shows in-frame clones only, minus some. The sample includes 90,000 to 110,000 clones, about 90% of them seen just once. The data are from a study of siplizumab effects on memory and regulatory T cells. CDR3 size: 14 residues. V was pared by 0 bases and J by 2 bases, with 10 bases between. The germline gives CDR1 SQVTM, CDR2 ANQGSEA. This clonotype was sampled from a human donor in good health. The rearrangement links TRBV29-1 to TRBJ1-2; D remains ambiguous. What was sequenced was Tregs sorted from blood. DNA for the CDR3: TGCAGCGTTGAAGACGGAAAGGGAAACTATGGCTACACCTTC. It codes for CSVEDGKGNYGYTF.